This entry is about one T cell receptor (beta chain). In its sample, this clonotype was seen many times. The clone's antigen remains unknown. The sample holds no much larger clone one base away, and base qualities are not on file. Taken from the germline V gene, the CDR1 and CDR2 loops are SNHLY and FYNNEI. The trim is 11 bases for V and 2 bases for J, with a gap of 16 bases between the germline ends. The CDR3 numbers 13 residues from cysteine through phenylalanine. Kept here is only the CDR3 DNA, which spans 39 bases and is read in frame from base 1. This sample stems from a study of early T cells in non-severe SARS-CoV-2 infection (dated by TCRdb to about 2021). In terms of the full investigation: Because TCR sequencing relied on bulk RNA taken from unsorted whole blood, pairing of alpha and beta chains was not possible.

The receptor library was made with 5' RACE. The instrument given in TCRdb is NextSeq 500. Unique molecular identifiers were attached to individual cDNA molecules in the TCR library protocol so that sequencing error and PCR bias could be corrected. TCR alpha and beta chains were both sequenced, and the abundances of alpha and beta sequences in each sample were closely correlated with each other. Per the original workflow: Decombinator V4 was used to annotate TCR sequences for V gene, J gene and CDR3. TCRs were defined as expanded if a significant change between any two time points was detected under a Poisson model with p below 0.0001. TCR abundances were normalised to the total number of TCRs sequenced per sample and were expressed as counts per million. MAIT TCRs were defined by TRAV1-2 paired with TRAJ12, TRAJ20 or TRAJ33, and iNKT TCRs by TRAV10 paired with TRAJ18. VDJdb, accessed on 1 November 2021, was searched for TCRs annotated for CMV, EBV and SARS-CoV-2, and TCRs annotated for more than one antigen were excluded. TCRdb reanalyzed the raw reads on its own, using fastp at Q25 for trimming and MiXCR for clone calling, and kept in-frame beta chains. Rows merge per CDR3 protein into single entries with the most common DNA and genes. TCRdb, rather than the study authors, made the V and J calls. Present in this sample are some 50,000 distinct CDR3 sequences, 3.5% to 4.5% of which were seen just once. The ten largest clones add up to around 6% of the sample.

This was a case-control study nested in a cohort of healthcare workers in London, UK, who had nasopharyngeal swab PCR tests and blood samples taken every week. Healthcare workers were recruited during the week of the UK lockdown, between 23 and 31 March 2020, and followed weekly for up to roughly 15 weeks. General study outcomes and caveats: VDJdb matching was skewed toward anti-spike CD8 responses and likely underestimated virus-specific expansions, missing private and CD4 specificities.

Source material: whole blood. This receptor was taken from an adult who was a healthcare worker with PCR-confirmed SARS-CoV-2 infection or an uninfected control (not recorded which). The rearrangement combines TRBV2 with TRBJ2-7, with no confident D gene call. For the CDR3, the sequence is CAATMDLTYEQYF. Here is the DNA: TGTGCCGCCACAATGGACCTCACCTACGAGCAGTACTTC.